This T cell receptor (beta chain) stems from a study of blood T cells in healthy people across ages. As for the study in general: Per every two T cells, about one barcoded beta molecule was captured by template switching.

CDR3 length: 15 residues. Per the germline V gene, CDR1 is MNHEY and CDR2 is SVGAGI. Between the trimmed V and J ends, which lost 2 bases and 8 bases, there was a span of 18 bases. For the second PCR, which ran for about 6 to 11 cycles, a sample-barcoded 5' primer and a J-beta primer mix were used. TCRdb re-called the 5' RACE reads with MiXCR, one entry per CDR3 protein. The sample gives 1.8 million or so distinct CDR3 sequences, approximately 39% of which show up once; about 21% is in the top ten. Study observations and caveats: Older age coincided with a roughly linear decline in TCR beta diversity per million T cells.

A word on this clonotype: Its antigen is unknown.

This TCR derives from a human donor in good health. Input material: blood. This chain links TRBV6-5 with TRBJ1-1; TRBD1 might be the D (6 bases). The CDR3 is CASSYDGQPKFEAFF. The DNA of the CDR3 is TGTGCCAGCAGTTACGACGGACAGCCAAAGTTCGAAGCTTTCTTT.